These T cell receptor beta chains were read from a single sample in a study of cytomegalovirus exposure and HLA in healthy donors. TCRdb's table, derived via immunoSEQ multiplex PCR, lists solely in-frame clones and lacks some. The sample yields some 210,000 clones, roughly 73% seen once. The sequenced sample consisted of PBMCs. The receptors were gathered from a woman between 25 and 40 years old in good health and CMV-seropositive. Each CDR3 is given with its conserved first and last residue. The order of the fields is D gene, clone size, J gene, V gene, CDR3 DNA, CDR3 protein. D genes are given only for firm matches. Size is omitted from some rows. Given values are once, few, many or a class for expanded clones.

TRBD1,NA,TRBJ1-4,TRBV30,TGTGCCTGGGAGATGGGACAGGGAGGAGAAAAACTGTTTTTT,CAWEMGQGGEKLFF
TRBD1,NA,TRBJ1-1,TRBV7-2,TGTGCCAGCAGCACCCGGACAGGGAACACTGAAGCTTTCTTT,CASSTRTGNTEAFF
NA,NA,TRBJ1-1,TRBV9,TGTGCCAGCAGCGCTCTCTACGGGGGGACGAACACTGAAGCTTTCTTT,CASSALYGGTNTEAFF
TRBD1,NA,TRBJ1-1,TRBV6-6,TGTGCCAGCAACCCCCGGGACAGGGTCTCTTTTGAAGCTTTCTTT,CASNPRDRVSFEAFF
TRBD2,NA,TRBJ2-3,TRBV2,TGTGCCAGCAGTGGAAGAGCGGGAAAAAGCACAGATACGCAGTATTTT,CASSGRAGKSTDTQYF
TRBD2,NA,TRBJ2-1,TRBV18,TGTGCCAGCTCACCGATTATAGTAGCGGGGGGAAACAATGAGCAGTTCTTC,CASSPIIVAGGNNEQFF
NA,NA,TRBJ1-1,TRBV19,TGTGCCAGTAGTGGAAGACTCTACGGGAACACTGAAGCTTTCTTT,CASSGRLYGNTEAFF
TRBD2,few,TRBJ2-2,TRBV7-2,TGTGCCAGCAGCCGCCACGGGGGGGGGCCGGGGACCGGGGAGCTGTTTTTT,CASSRHGGGPGTGELFF
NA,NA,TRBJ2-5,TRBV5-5,TGTGCCAGCAGCTTGGGGCGGGGGCACCAAGAGACCCAGTACTTC,CASSLGRGHQETQYF
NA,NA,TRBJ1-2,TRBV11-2,TGTGCCAGCAGTCCCGACATAAACTATGGCTACACCTTC,CASSPDINYGYTF
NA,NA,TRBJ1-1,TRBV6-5,TGTGCCAGCAGTTCGTGGGATCGAGGGAGTGAAGCTTTCTTT,CASSSWDRGSEAFF
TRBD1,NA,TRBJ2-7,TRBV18,TGTGCCAGCTCACCCTCGGACAGGGGGCCCGACGAGCAGTACTTC,CASSPSDRGPDEQYF
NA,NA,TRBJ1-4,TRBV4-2,TGTGCCAGCAGCCAAGATCCCAGCAGGGATGAAAAACTGTTTTTT,CASSQDPSRDEKLFF
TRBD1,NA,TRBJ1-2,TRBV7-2,TGTGCCAGCAGCTTAGACTACAGGGGGCATGGCTACACCTTC,CASSLDYRGHGYTF
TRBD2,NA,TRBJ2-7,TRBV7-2,TGTGCCAGCAGCTTAGTGCTAGCGGGGTCCTACGAGCAGTACTTC,CASSLVLAGSYEQYF
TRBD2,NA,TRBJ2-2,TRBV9,TGTGCCAGCAGCACTCAGATAACAGCGGGGGGAACCGGGGAGCTGTTTTTT,CASSTQITAGGTGELFF
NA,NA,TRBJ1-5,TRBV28,TGTGCCAGCAGTTTAGCGGCTTCTCTCAATCAGCCCCAGCATTTT,CASSLAASLNQPQHF
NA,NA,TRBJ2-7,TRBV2,TGTGCCAGCAGTGAAGGTTTCAGCTACGAGCAGTACTTC,CASSEGFSYEQYF
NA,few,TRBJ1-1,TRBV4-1,TGCGCCAGCAGCCAAGTCGTCGGGGGGGCCACTGAAGCTTTCTTT,CASSQVVGGATEAFF
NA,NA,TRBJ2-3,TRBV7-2,TGTGCCAGCAGCTTCCTAGCAGCAGATACGCAGTATTTT,CASSFLAADTQYF
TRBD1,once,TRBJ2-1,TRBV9,TGTGCCAGCAGTGTTTATCCGGGACAGACATACAATGAGCAGTTCTTC,CASSVYPGQTYNEQFF
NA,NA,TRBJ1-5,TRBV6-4,TGTGCCAGCAGTGACTGGGGCGTAAATCAGCCCCAGCATTTT,CASSDWGVNQPQHF
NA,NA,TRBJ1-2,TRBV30,TGTGCCTGGTCCCCGGGGAGCTATGGCTACACCTTC,CAWSPGSYGYTF
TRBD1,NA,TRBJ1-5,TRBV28,TGTGCCAGCAGTTTATGGGGCGATAGGGGGCTTAGCAATCAGCCCCAGCATTTT,CASSLWGDRGLSNQPQHF
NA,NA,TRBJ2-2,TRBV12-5,TGTGCTAGTGGTTTGAGTAGGACAACGAACACCGGGGAGCTGTTTTTT,CASGLSRTTNTGELFF
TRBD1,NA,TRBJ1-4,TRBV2,TGTGCCAGCAGACGGGGACAGGGTTTTGAAAAACTGTTTTTT,CASRRGQGFEKLFF
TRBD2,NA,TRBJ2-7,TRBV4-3,TGCGCCAGCAGCCAAGGTCTAGCGGGGAACTACGAGCAGTACTTC,CASSQGLAGNYEQYF
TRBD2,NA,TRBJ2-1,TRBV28,TGTGCCAGCAGTTTGACTAGCCCCTCCTACAATGAGCAGTTCTTC,CASSLTSPSYNEQFF
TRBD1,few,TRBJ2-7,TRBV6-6,TGTGCCACCGAAGACAGGGTTTACTCCTCCTACGAGCAGTACTTC,CATEDRVYSSYEQYF
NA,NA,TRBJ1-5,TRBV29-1,TGCAGCGTCGTAACAGCTGATCAGCCCCAGCATTTT,CSVVTADQPQHF
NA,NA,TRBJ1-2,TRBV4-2,TGTGCCAGCAGCCAAGGGGGCCTCAACTATGGCTACACCTTC,CASSQGGLNYGYTF
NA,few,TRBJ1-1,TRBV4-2,TGTGCCAGCAGCCAAGATCCTGGACAGTGGGGAACTGAAGCTTTCTTT,CASSQDPGQWGTEAFF
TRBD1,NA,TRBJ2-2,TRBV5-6,TGTGCCAGCAGCCTCGGACAGGGAGGTTATACCGGGGAGCTGTTTTTT,CASSLGQGGYTGELFF
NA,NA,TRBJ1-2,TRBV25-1,TGTGCCAGCAGTGACGGGACACGCAACTATGGCTACACCTTC,CASSDGTRNYGYTF
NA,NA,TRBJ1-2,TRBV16,TGTGCCAGCAGCCAATCGATACAGTACTATGGCTACACCTTC,CASSQSIQYYGYTF
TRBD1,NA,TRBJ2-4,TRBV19,TGTGCCAGTAGTGTGAGGGGGCTTGCCAAAAACATTCAGTACTTC,CASSVRGLAKNIQYF